The present T cell receptor (beta chain) was sequenced within a study of T cell responses to AZD1222 COVID-19 vaccine. Regarding the study as a whole: Regions 160-218 and 743-854 dominated among vaccine-associated CD4 TCRs spanning spike. The donor cohort was predominantly white British with a female majority, and clonal diversity may have been underestimated. After the peak T cell response, and only then, were repertoires sampled. Spike-specific TCR breadth and depth went up after people got two AZD1222 doses.

Germline V gives CDR1 SGHTS, CDR2 YDEGEE. Trimming cost V 4 bases and J 3 bases; bases outside gene matches: 9. The CDR3 runs to 17 residues. TCRdb's copy holds only in-frame clones and misses some; the assay was immunoSEQ multiplex PCR. In the table there are about 15,000 clones, roughly 90% of which are singletons. Note on this clone: What it recognizes is unknown.

The clonotype originates from an adult who received the AZD1222 COVID-19 vaccine. The sequenced sample was peripheral blood, obtained 28 days after the second AZD1222 dose. V is TRBV5-8 and J is TRBJ1-3, with 11 positions matching TRBD1. CDR3 sequence reads: CASSRTLGQGVGNTIYF. The CDR3 bases are TGTGCCAGCAGCCGTACCCTGGGACAGGGGGTTGGAAACACCATATATTTT.